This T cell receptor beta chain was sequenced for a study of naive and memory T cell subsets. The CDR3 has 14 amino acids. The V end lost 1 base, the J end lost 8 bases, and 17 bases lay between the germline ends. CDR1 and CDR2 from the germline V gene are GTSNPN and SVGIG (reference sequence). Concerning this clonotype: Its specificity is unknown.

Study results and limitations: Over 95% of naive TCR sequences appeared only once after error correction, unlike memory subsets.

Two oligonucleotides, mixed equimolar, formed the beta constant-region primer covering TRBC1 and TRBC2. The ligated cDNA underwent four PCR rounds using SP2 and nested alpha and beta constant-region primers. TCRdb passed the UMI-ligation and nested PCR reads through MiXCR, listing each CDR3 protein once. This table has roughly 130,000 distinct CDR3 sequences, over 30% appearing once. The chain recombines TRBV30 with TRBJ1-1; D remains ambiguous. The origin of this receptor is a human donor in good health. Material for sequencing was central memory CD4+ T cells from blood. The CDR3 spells CAWSEKRSAPEAFF. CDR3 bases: TGTGCCTGGAGTGAGAAGCGATCAGCTCCGGAAGCTTTCTTT.